The 27 T cell receptor beta chains listed next were all sequenced from one sample in a study of radiotherapy plus CTLA-4 blockade in lung cancer. Assay used: immunoSEQ multiplex PCR; TCRdb lists only in-frame clones, some missing. The sample includes 70,000 to 100,000 clones, 75% to 90% seen only once; the top ten take approximately 2%. This material consisted of peripheral blood, taken from a patient treated with radiotherapy plus ipilimumab. The receptors stem from a human donor with non-small cell lung cancer who had a partial response to radiotherapy plus ipilimumab.

This clone appeared a few times. The genes are TRBV10-3 and TRBJ1-1; TRBD1 aligns across 7 bases. The CDR3 totals 14 residues. Germline trimming cut 8 bases from V and 5 bases from J; bases unmatched to any gene: 11. Germline lookup yields CDR1 ENHRY and CDR2 SYGVKD. The CDR3: CAIARQGGQTEAFF. The DNA of the CDR3 is TGTGCCATCGCTAGACAGGGTGGGCAAACTGAAGCTTTCTTT.

The V gene is TRBV6-1, the J gene TRBJ1-2; 9 bases agree with TRBD1. The CDR3 totals 15 residues. Germline V lookup: CDR1 MNHNS, CDR2 SASEGT. The trim removed 2 bases at V and 5 bases at J, leaving 6 bases unmatched. CDR3 residues: CASSERGGQGYGYTF. In DNA form, the CDR3 reads TGTGCCAGCAGTGAAAGGGGGGGACAGGGTTATGGCTACACCTTC.

V usage is TRBV6-1 and J usage is TRBJ1-5; D call uncertain. This CDR3 comprises 17 residues. V lost 0 bases, J lost 0 bases, and 12 bases lay in between. In germline, CDR1 is MNHNS, CDR2 SASEGT. CDR3 sequence (DNA): TGTGCCAGCAGTGAAGCGGCAGGATCCTATAGCAATCAGCCCCAGCATTTT. It specifies CASSEAAGSYSNQPQHF.

The chain employs TRBV19 and TRBJ2-1; 13 bases match TRBD2. V gave up 4 bases and J gave up 5 bases; unmatched junction bases: 2. The CDR3 is 15 amino acids. CDR1 is LNHDA and CDR2 is SQIVND in the germline V gene (reference sequence). CDR3 amino acids: CASSTGLAGDNEQFF. The CDR3 DNA is TGTGCCAGTAGTACCGGACTAGCGGGAGACAATGAGCAGTTCTTC.

The chain links TRBV30 to TRBJ2-7; TRBD1 is a possible D gene (5 bases). CDR1 is GTSNPN, CDR2 SVGIG, per germline (reference sequence). CDR3 length equals 16 residues. V dropped 2 bases and J dropped 5 bases, with 22 bases sitting between them. DNA of the CDR3: TGTGCCTGGAGTTTTCCAGATTCAGGGATGAGAGACGAGCAGTACGTC. It translates to CAWSFPDSGMRDEQYV.

This clone was seen only once. This rearrangement joins TRBV27 to TRBJ2-3; 11 bases are a match to TRBD1. Germline trimming cut 4 bases from V and 3 bases from J; bases unmatched to any gene: 6. The CDR3 covers 16 residues. The germline gives CDR1 MNHEY, CDR2 SMNVEV (reference sequence). Here the CDR3 reads CASSSSGTGGTDTQYF. The CDR3 coding sequence is TGTGCCAGCAGTTCGTCGGGGACAGGGGGAACAGATACGCAGTATTTT.

This chain links TRBV6-1 with TRBJ2-7; 9 bases align to TRBD1. The CDR3 totals 16 residues. Germline V gives CDR1 MNHNS, CDR2 SASEGT. Trimming took 2 bases from V and 2 from J; bases not matched to a gene: 7. The CDR3 is CASSERGTGFTYEQYF. The CDR3, as DNA: TGTGCCAGCAGTGAAAGGGGGACAGGGTTCACCTACGAGCAGTACTTC.

This chain joins TRBV28 and TRBJ1-1, with D perhaps TRBD1 (6 bases). The CDR3 length is 14 residues. Trimming stripped 8 bases from V and 0 bases from J, with 13 bases between. Germline assignment: CDR1 MDHEN and CDR2 SYDVKM. The CDR3 DNA is TGTGCCAGCGTGGGGGGGGCTCTGAACACTGAAGCTTTCTTT. Its translation: CASVGGALNTEAFF.

This chain links TRBV5-1 with TRBJ2-1; TRBD2 agrees at 14 bases. CDR3 size: 17 residues. V lost 2 bases to trimming and J lost 7 bases; unmatched junction nucleotides: 8. Per germline, CDR1 SGHRS and CDR2 YFSETQ. The CDR3 nucleotides are TGCGCCAGCAGCTTCCTTGGGACTAGCGGGGGAGAGAATGAGCAGTTCTTC. Protein sequence: CASSFLGTSGGENEQFF.

The chain has TRBV18 and TRBJ2-5; TRBD1 is a possible D gene (5 bases). The last part of the DNA fits TRBJ2-7 better; the J call may be wrong. The CDR3 spans 14 residues. Germline values: CDR1 KGHSH, CDR2 LQKENI. The CDR3 region is CASSPGLASYEQYF. Here the CDR3 DNA reads TGTGCCAGCTCACCGGGGCTGGCCTCCTACGAGCAGTACTTC.

As DNA, the CDR3 is TGTGCCATCATTCTTAACACGTATAACTATGGCTACACCTTC. It yields the protein CAIILNTYNYGYTF. The chain employs TRBV10-3 and TRBJ1-2, with D hard to call. CDR1 is ENHRY and CDR2 is SYGVKD in the germline V gene. This CDR3 contains 14 residues. V was clipped by 7 bases and J by 1 base, with 13 bases between them.

The rearrangement uses TRBV28 and TRBJ1-2; the D is unclear. The length of the CDR3 is 14 residues. Trimming shortened V by 7 bases and J by 4 bases, and 16 bases separated the two germline ends. Germline CDR1 is MDHEN and CDR2 is SYDVKM. CDR3 sequence: CASTPPSTGYGYTF. CDR3 coding DNA: TGTGCCAGCACCCCGCCGTCGACGGGCTATGGCTACACCTTC.

The rearrangement uses TRBV5-6 and TRBJ2-3; 12 bases align to TRBD2. This CDR3 is 15 amino acids long. Germline V lookup: CDR1 SGHDT, CDR2 YYEEEE. With V trimmed by 7 bases and J by 4 bases, 7 bases remained unmatched. In DNA form, the CDR3 reads TGTGCCAGCTCCTCTAGCGGGAGGGCCCCAGATACGCAGTATTTT. Translated: CASSSSGRAPDTQYF.

V gene TRBV10-3 combines with J gene TRBJ1-1, with TRBD1 matching over 7 bases. The CDR3 spans 17 residues. Germline values: CDR1 ENHRY, CDR2 SYGVKD. The trim removed 2 bases at V and 3 bases at J, leaving 12 bases unmatched. CDR3 sequence: CAISETPYPTGYTEAFF. As DNA, the CDR3 is TGTGCCATCAGTGAGACGCCATACCCGACAGGGTACACTGAAGCTTTCTTT.

This rearrangement joins TRBV30 to TRBJ1-5, with D tentatively TRBD1 (5 bases). V lost 3 bases, J lost 0 bases, and 12 bases lay in between. This CDR3 has 15 residues. Germline V gives CDR1 GTSNPN, CDR2 SVGIG (reference sequence). The CDR3 DNA is TGTGCCTGGAGCCCCGGGGGGACTAGCAATCAGCCCCAGCATTTT. Its protein is CAWSPGGTSNQPQHF. Full variable domain (outside the CDR3, taken from reference TRBV30 and TRBJ1-5): SQTIHQWPATLVQPVGSPLSLECTVEGTSNPNLYWYRQAAGRGLQLLFYSVGIGQISSEVPQNLSASRPQDRQFILSSKKLLLSDSGFYLCAWSPGGTSNQPQHFGDGTRLSIL.

This clone is a singleton in its sample. The chain links TRBV19 to TRBJ2-1; 7 nucleotides agree with TRBD2. The germline gives CDR1 LNHDA, CDR2 SQIVND (reference sequence). V was clipped by 6 bases and J by 6 bases; unmatched bases: 8. The CDR3 runs to 14 residues. The CDR3 region has the DNA TGTGCCAGTAGACTAGCGTGGGGTCGCAATGAGCAGTTCTTC. Translating gives CASRLAWGRNEQFF.

The chain carries TRBV4-1 and TRBJ2-1; 8 positions match TRBD1. The CDR3 runs 14 residues. CDR1 is MGHRA and CDR2 is YSYEKL in the germline V gene. Unmatched junction bases numbered 9, after V lost 5 bases and J lost 9 bases. In nucleotides, the CDR3 is TGCGCCAGCAGCAGGACAGGGCGTCGTCCTGAGCAGTTCTTC. Amino acids: CASSRTGRRPEQFF.

The chain carries TRBV5-5 and TRBJ2-1; D unclear. Germline V gives CDR1 SGHKS, CDR2 YYEKEE (reference sequence). CDR3 length: 15 residues. Deletions cut 0 bases from V and 0 bases from J, with 7 bases between. As DNA, the CDR3 is TGTGCCAGCAGCTTGGGGAGAGTCTCCTACAATGAGCAGTTCTTC. Translating gives CASSLGRVSYNEQFF.

The CDR3 nucleotides read TGTGCCAGCAGTGAAGACAGCAACTCTGGAAACACCATATATTTT. Residues: CASSEDSNSGNTIYF. This rearrangement joins TRBV28 to TRBJ1-3; D is possibly TRBD1 (5 bases). The ends were cut back, 5 bases at V and 0 bases at J, with 11 bases in the middle. This CDR3 is 15 amino acids long. Germline V CDR1 and CDR2: MDHEN, SYDVKM.

The chain employs TRBV2 and TRBJ1-5, with TRBD1 matching 10 bases. With V trimmed by 6 bases and J by 4 bases, 3 bases remained unmatched. Germline CDR1 reads SNHLY; CDR2 reads FYNNEI. The CDR3 totals 14 residues. The CDR3 DNA sequence: TGTGCCAGCAGCCAGGGACAGGGGAATCAGCCCCAGCATTTT. This sequence encodes CASSQGQGNQPQHF.

This clone came up a few times. Other DNA sequences from this sample encode an identical CDR3 as well. The chain has TRBV7-9 and TRBJ2-3, with D tentatively TRBD2 (5 bases). This CDR3 has 12 amino acids. Trimming shortened V by 5 bases and J by 6 bases, and 9 bases separated the two germline ends. Germline loops: CDR1 SEHNR, CDR2 FQNEAQ (reference sequence). The CDR3 loop reads CASSPGGDTQYF. The CDR3 nucleotides read TGTGCCAGCAGCCCCGGAGGTGATACGCAGTATTTT.

This chain links TRBV18 with TRBJ1-4, with D unresolved. This CDR3 spans 15 amino acids. The germline CDR1 and CDR2 sequences are KGHSH and LQKENI. V lost 1 base to trimming and J lost 5 bases, with 11 bases between them. CDR3 DNA: TGTGCCAGCTCACCACTGTGGGGAGGCAATGAAAAACTGTTTTTT. Translation gives CASSPLWGGNEKLFF. The full variable domain, rest sourced from reference TRBV18 and TRBJ1-4, is NAGVMQNPRHLVRRRGQEARLRCSPMKGHSHVYWYRQLPEEGLKFMVYLQKENIIDESGMPKERFSAEFPKEGPSILRIQQVVRGDSAAYFCASSPLWGGNEKLFFGSGTQLSVL.

This sequence joins TRBV6-1 and TRBJ2-7; tentatively, D is TRBD2 (6 bases). Trimming pared 6 bases from V and 7 bases from J, leaving 19 bases between. Germline loops: CDR1 MNHNS, CDR2 SASEGT. The CDR3 has 14 amino acids. The CDR3 nucleotides read TGTGCCAGCAGCTCGGGACTGATGAGGAATGAGCAGTACTTC. This encodes CASSSGLMRNEQYF.

The rearrangement uses TRBV6-1 and TRBJ2-7; 7 bases map to TRBD2. Germline CDR1 is MNHNS and CDR2 is SASEGT. The CDR3 extends over 17 amino acids. V lost 0 bases to trimming and J lost 5 bases; unmatched junction nucleotides: 13. The chain's CDR3 is CASSEAMWEGRFDEQYF. The CDR3, as DNA: TGTGCCAGCAGTGAAGCTATGTGGGAGGGGAGATTTGACGAGCAGTACTTC.

This chain links TRBV6-1 with TRBJ2-2; D is uncertain. The V gene's germline CDR1 is MNHNS and CDR2 SASEGT. The ends were cut back, 6 bases at V and 4 bases at J, with 9 bases in the middle. CDR3 size: 13 residues. The CDR3 DNA follows: TGTGCCAGCAGCCCCGACTTCACCGGGGAGCTGTTTTTT. Translation: CASSPDFTGELFF.

The genes are TRBV5-1 and TRBJ2-7, with a tentative D call TRBD1 (6 bases). The V gene's germline CDR1 is SGHRS and CDR2 YFSETQ. The CDR3 has 14 residues. Trimming took off 2 bases at V and 2 bases at J, with 11 bases between the two ends. The CDR3 DNA reads as TGCGCCAGCAGCTTTTCAGGGGCAGCCTACGAGCAGTACTTC. Translating it yields CASSFSGAAYEQYF.

The gene calls are TRBV19 and TRBJ2-1; 14 bases are shared with TRBD2. Germline values: CDR1 LNHDA, CDR2 SQIVND (reference sequence). The CDR3 sequence is 16 residues long. Trimming at V came to 5 bases and at J to 7 bases, leaving 7 bases not matched to a gene. The CDR3 loop is CASSPRGLAGANEQFF. The CDR3 coding sequence is TGTGCCAGTAGTCCCCGGGGACTAGCGGGAGCAAATGAGCAGTTCTTC.